This entry lists 25 T cell receptor beta chains sequenced from one sample in a study of human T cells and chemical hapten exposure. One entry per CDR3 protein results from TCRdb running MiXCR on the RACE reads. The sample shows 360,000 or so distinct CDR3 sequences, nearly 6.5% of them seen only once. Time point denoted: patch test 2, 6 weeks after DPC sensitization. The treatment denotes: therapeutic diphenylcyclopropenone sensitization with weekly scalp DPC. The sequences come from whole blood, collected in connection with sensitization to the hapten diphenylcyclopropenone (DPC). Receptor source: a woman aged 18-29 years with alopecia areata. Some clones in this sample may be carry-over from other donors' samples.

The chain recombines TRBV5-1 with TRBJ2-2, with TRBD2 as a possible D gene (6 bases). The ends were cut back, 1 base at V and 2 bases at J, with 12 bases in the middle. There are 16 residues in the CDR3. Germline V gives CDR1 SGHRS, CDR2 YFSETQ. The CDR3 nucleotides read TGCGCCAGCAGCTTGCCGCGGGGAGCTAACACCGGGGAGCTGTTTTTT. Protein sequence: CASSLPRGANTGELFF.

The chain joins TRBV28 to TRBJ2-7, with 7 bases aligning to TRBD1. The germline CDR1 and CDR2 sequences are MDHEN and SYDVKM. After removal of 11 bases from V and 5 bases from J, the junction contained 15 bases not matched to a gene. The CDR3 runs 14 residues. CDR3 region: CAGELQGDTHEQYF. The CDR3 nucleotides are TGTGCCGGAGAACTTCAGGGGGATACCCACGAGCAGTACTTC.

The chain carries TRBV12-5 and TRBJ1-5; 9 nucleotides line up with TRBD1. V was pared by 6 bases and J by 4 bases, with 4 bases of the junction left unmatched. This CDR3 has 14 residues. Germline CDR1 and CDR2: LGHNT and FRNRAP. This CDR3 is CASGGTGNNQPQHF. CDR3 sequence (DNA): TGTGCTAGTGGCGGGACAGGGAATAATCAGCCCCAGCATTTT.

The rearrangement uses TRBV9 and TRBJ1-6; 7 bases map to TRBD1. The CDR3 has 13 residues. Germline trimming cut 7 bases from V and 8 bases from J; bases unmatched to any gene: 6. Looked up from germline, CDR1 is SGDLS and CDR2 is YYNGEE. CDR3 sequence (DNA): TGTGCCAGCGGGACAGACTTTGATTCACCCCTCCACTTT. Protein product: CASGTDFDSPLHF. The full variable domain, completed using reference TRBV9 and TRBJ1-6, is DSGVTQTPKHLITATGQRVTLRCSPRSGDLSVYWYQQSLDQGLQFLIQYYNGEERAKGNILERFSAQQFPDLHSELNLSSLELGDSALYFCASGTDFDSPLHFGNGTRLTVT.

This clonotype occurred a few times. The chain uses TRBV12-5 and TRBJ2-2, with D perhaps matching TRBD1 (6 bases). The V end lost 6 bases, the J end lost 9 bases, and 17 bases lay between the germline ends. Germline CDR1 reads LGHNT; CDR2 reads FRNRAP. This CDR3 is built from 14 residues. CDR3 coding DNA: TGTGCTAGTGGGGATGACAGGCAACTACGGGAGCTGTTTTTT. This encodes CASGDDRQLRELFF.

This clonotype was detected many times. This chain connects TRBV7-8 to TRBJ1-5; D might be TRBD1 (5 bases). Germline CDR1 reads SGHVS; CDR2 reads FQNEAQ. V was trimmed by 4 bases and J by 5 bases, leaving 15 bases between them. The CDR3 has 15 residues. CDR3 amino acids: CASSWTGRDDQPQHF. The CDR3 coding sequence is TGTGCCAGCAGCTGGACGGGACGGGATGATCAGCCCCAGCATTTT.

This clonotype was found many times. J is TRBJ1-5 and V is TRBV28, with a possible D match to TRBD1 (6 bases). The V end lost 5 bases, the J end lost 5 bases, and 31 bases lay between the germline ends. This CDR3 is built from 20 residues. Germline V CDR1 and CDR2: MDHEN, SYDVKM. CDR3: CASSHFRGRGLRLSYQPQHF. CDR3 coding DNA: TGTGCCAGCAGTCACTTCAGAGGCAGGGGTTTAAGGCTCTCCTATCAGCCCCAGCATTTT.

There are a few counts of this clonotype. The rearrangement links TRBV7-2 to TRBJ2-3, with D possibly being TRBD1 (6 bases). Germline V gene sequence: CDR1 SGHTA, CDR2 FQGNSA. The V gene lost 5 bases and the J gene lost 3 bases, with 21 bases spanning the gap. The CDR3 covers 17 residues. CDR3 nucleotide sequence: TGTGCCAGCAGCGACTATTACGGACAGATGAGGACAGATACGCAGTATTTT. It specifies CASSDYYGQMRTDTQYF.

This clonotype was detected a few times. The chain carries TRBV12-3 or TRBV12-4 and TRBJ2-3; the match to TRBD1 covers 7 bases. CDR3 length: 16 residues. With 6 bases clipped from V and 4 bases from J, the junction kept 13 bases outside the gene matches. CDR3 sequence reads: CASSPAGTVRADTQYF. CDR3 in DNA: TGTGCCAGCAGCCCCGCCGGGACAGTGAGGGCAGATACGCAGTATTTT.

The table lists this clonotype with a few counts. The V call is TRBV7-8, the J call TRBJ1-2; D uncertain. The CDR3 extends over 15 amino acids. Germline V gene lookup returns CDR1 SGHVS and CDR2 FQNEAQ. With 1 base removed from V and 2 bases from J, the gap between germline ends came to 11 bases. CDR3 amino acids: CASSLEVLNNYGYTF. CDR3 nucleotides: TGTGCCAGCAGCTTAGAAGTCCTCAACAACTATGGCTACACCTTC.

This clonotype was counted many times. The J gene is TRBJ1-4, the V gene TRBV27; D ambiguous. The germline gives CDR1 MNHEY, CDR2 SMNVEV (reference sequence). V was pared by 0 bases and J by 10 bases, with 15 bases between. The CDR3 contains 15 residues. For the CDR3, the DNA is TGTGCCAGCAGTTTATCGGTGGGGTCTCGCGGAAAACTGTTTTTT. Its protein product is CASSLSVGSRGKLFF.

This clonotype was detected a few times. The rearrangement links TRBV5-4 to TRBJ2-1; 9 bases fit TRBD1. Germline assignment: CDR1 SGHNT and CDR2 YYREEE (reference sequence). There are 15 residues in the CDR3. J gave up 8 bases and V 3 bases, and 9 bases lay outside the gene matches. CDR3: CASSSPGDRGYEQFF. CDR3 nucleotides: TGTGCCAGCAGCTCCCCAGGCGACAGGGGGTATGAGCAGTTCTTC.

A word on this clonotype: A read error may explain this, as a much larger clone is one base away. The gene calls are TRBV7-9 and TRBJ2-3; D call uncertain. CDR3 size: 12 residues. Trimming left V 4 bases short and J 2 bases short, with 4 bases between. From germline, CDR1 is SEHNR and CDR2 FQNEAQ (reference sequence). The CDR3 nucleotides read TGTGCCAGCAGCTACCCCACAGATACGCAGTATTTT. Residues: CASSYPTDTQYF.

This clonotype has only a few counts. The V and J genes are TRBV5-8 and TRBJ2-2; weak D call: TRBD2 (5 bases). Germline values: CDR1 SGHTS, CDR2 YDEGEE. The CDR3 covers 15 residues. The V and J ends lost 4 bases and 0 bases respectively, with 10 bases between them. In DNA form, the CDR3 reads TGTGCCAGCAGCCCCTGGGGAGCGAACACCGGGGAGCTGTTTTTT. This sequence encodes CASSPWGANTGELFF.

The table lists this clonotype with many counts. The chain recombines TRBV20-1 with TRBJ1-2; D ambiguous. Trimming stripped 3 bases from V and 5 bases from J, with 25 bases between. In germline, CDR1 is DFQATT, CDR2 SNEGSKA (reference sequence). The CDR3 covers 17 residues. CDR3 sequence (DNA): TGCAGTGCTAGGATTCTTTACAAGGTCCAGGTGGAGTATGGCTACACCTTC. It specifies CSARILYKVQVEYGYTF.

This clonotype has only a few counts. The chain employs TRBV5-1 and TRBJ2-3; D not certain. V lost 7 bases and J lost 5, with 17 bases in between. Germline values: CDR1 SGHRS, CDR2 YFSETQ. There are 14 residues in the CDR3. Here the CDR3 reads CASYAIGQQDTQYF. CDR3 nucleotide sequence: TGCGCCAGCTATGCAATCGGGCAGCAAGATACGCAGTATTTT.

This clonotype appeared many times. The V and J genes are TRBV27 and TRBJ1-6; perhaps TRBD1 as D (6 bases). Germline V gene sequence: CDR1 MNHEY, CDR2 SMNVEV (reference sequence). This CDR3 comprises 23 residues. Trimming took off 1 base at V and 7 bases at J, with 35 bases between the two ends. The CDR3 reads CASSLWTGRKGIIHQGRNSPLHF. For the CDR3, the DNA is TGTGCCAGCAGTTTATGGACCGGAAGAAAGGGTATAATTCATCAGGGGAGAAATTCACCCCTCCACTTT.

This clonotype was seen more than once but under ten times. The V and J genes are TRBV20-1 and TRBJ1-1; D uncertain. The CDR3 is 15 amino acids. The germline CDR1 and CDR2 sequences are DFQATT and SNEGSKA (reference sequence). V was trimmed by 1 base and J by 8 bases, leaving 20 bases between them. Here the CDR3 reads CSARALRGSLGEAFF. In DNA form, the CDR3 reads TGCAGTGCTAGAGCTCTTCGAGGAAGCCTCGGCGAAGCTTTCTTT.

This clonotype has more than one count but fewer than ten. The chain couples TRBV5-8 to TRBJ2-5; D gene ambiguous. This CDR3 comprises 13 residues. Per the germline V gene, CDR1 is SGHTS and CDR2 is YDEGEE. V dropped 3 bases and J dropped 0 bases, with 6 bases sitting between them. CDR3 DNA: TGTGCCAGCAGCTGGCGGAACCAAGAGACCCAGTACTTC. This sequence encodes CASSWRNQETQYF.

This clonotype was counted only a few times. This chain uses TRBV6-5 with TRBJ2-2; D may match TRBD1 or TRBD2 (5 bases each). This CDR3 region has 15 residues. Germline CDR1 is MNHEY and CDR2 is SVGAGI. Trimming took 6 bases from V and 0 from J, leaving 11 bases between them. CDR3 nucleotides: TGTGCCAGCAGGAGGGGCAGAACGAACACCGGGGAGCTGTTTTTT. It yields the protein CASRRGRTNTGELFF.

CDR3 protein: CASTSQAGGANVLTF. The CDR3 DNA reads as TGTGCCAGCACCTCCCAAGCGGGAGGGGCCAACGTCCTGACTTTC. The V call is TRBV7-2, the J call TRBJ2-6; 7 bases match TRBD2. V shed 7 bases, J shed 4 bases, and the junction held 7 bases outside the gene matches. The CDR3 is 15 residues long. The V gene's germline CDR1 is SGHTA and CDR2 FQGNSA.

At least ten counts were recorded for this clonotype. The V call is TRBV6-5, the J call TRBJ1-2, with 9 bases matching TRBD1. The germline gives CDR1 MNHEY, CDR2 SVGAGI. After removal of 2 bases from V and 2 bases from J, the junction contained 0 bases not matched to a gene. This CDR3 has 14 residues. CDR3 residues: CASSYGTGNYGYTF. CDR3 nucleotide sequence: TGTGCCAGCAGTTACGGGACAGGGAACTATGGCTACACCTTC.

With regard to this clonotype: A much larger clone sits a single nucleotide away, making a read error possible. The chain joins TRBV25-1 to TRBJ1-4; TRBD1 is a possible D gene (5 bases). The CDR3 extends over 16 amino acids. In germline, CDR1 is MGHDK, CDR2 SYGVNS. Here the CDR3 reads CVSSLGRRATNEKLFF. Here the CDR3 DNA reads TGTGTCAGCAGTCTGGGACGGAGGGCAACTAATGAAAAACTGTTTTTT.

The chain is built from TRBV2 and TRBJ2-7; the D gene is possibly TRBD1 (6 bases). From germline, CDR1 is SNHLY and CDR2 FYNNEI. V dropped 4 bases and J dropped 6 bases, with 16 bases sitting between them. The CDR3 covers 14 residues. The CDR3 loop reads CASSVGPQGSEQYF. The CDR3 DNA reads as TGTGCCAGCAGTGTTGGACCACAGGGTAGCGAGCAGTACTTC.

This clonotype was counted many times. The chain recombines TRBV7-2 with TRBJ1-5; D is perhaps TRBD1 (5 bases). The CDR3 consists of 17 residues. Germline V gene data show CDR1 as SGHTA and CDR2 as FQGNSA. The V end lost 5 bases, the J end lost 0 bases, and 17 bases lay between the germline ends. The CDR3 loop is CASSISGRGYSNQPQHF. The CDR3 bases are TGTGCCAGCAGCATCTCAGGGAGAGGATATAGCAATCAGCCCCAGCATTTT.